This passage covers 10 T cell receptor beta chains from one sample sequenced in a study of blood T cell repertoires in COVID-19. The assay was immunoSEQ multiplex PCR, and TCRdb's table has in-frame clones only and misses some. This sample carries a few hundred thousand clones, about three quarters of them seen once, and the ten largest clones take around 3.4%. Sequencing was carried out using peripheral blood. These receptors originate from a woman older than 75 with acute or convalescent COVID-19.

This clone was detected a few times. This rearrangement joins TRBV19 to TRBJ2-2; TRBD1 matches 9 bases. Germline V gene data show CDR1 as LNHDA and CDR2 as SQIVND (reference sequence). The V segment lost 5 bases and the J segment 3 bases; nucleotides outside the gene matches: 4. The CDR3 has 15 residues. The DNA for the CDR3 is TGTGCCAGTAGTGTGACAGGGGGGGACACCGGGGAGCTGTTTTTT. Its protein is CASSVTGGDTGELFF.

The CDR3 loop is CASSIGPSQAPENSPLHF. As DNA, the CDR3 is TGTGCCAGTAGTATAGGCCCCTCCCAAGCCCCGGAGAATTCACCCCTCCACTTT. This rearrangement joins TRBV19 to TRBJ1-6; D is unclear. The germline CDR1 and CDR2 sequences are LNHDA and SQIVND (reference sequence). This CDR3 is built from 18 residues. Trimming left V 1 base short and J 7 bases short, with 20 bases between.

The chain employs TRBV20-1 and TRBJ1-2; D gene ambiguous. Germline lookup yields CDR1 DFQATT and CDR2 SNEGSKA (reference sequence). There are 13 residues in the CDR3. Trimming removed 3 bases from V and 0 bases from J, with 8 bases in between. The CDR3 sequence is CSASSGTNYGYTF. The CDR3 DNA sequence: TGCAGTGCTAGTTCGGGGACTAACTATGGCTACACCTTC.

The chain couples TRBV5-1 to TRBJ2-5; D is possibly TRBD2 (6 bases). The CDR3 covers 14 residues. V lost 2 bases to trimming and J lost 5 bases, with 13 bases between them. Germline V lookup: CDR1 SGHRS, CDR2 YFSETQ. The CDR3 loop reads CASSFQGAGETQYF. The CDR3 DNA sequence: TGCGCCAGCAGCTTCCAAGGGGCGGGGGAGACCCAGTACTTC.

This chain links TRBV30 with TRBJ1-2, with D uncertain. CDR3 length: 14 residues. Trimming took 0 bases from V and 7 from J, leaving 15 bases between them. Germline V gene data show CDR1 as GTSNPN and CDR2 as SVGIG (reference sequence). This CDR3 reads CAWSVALGETGYTF. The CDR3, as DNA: TGTGCCTGGAGTGTGGCTCTCGGGGAAACTGGCTACACCTTC.

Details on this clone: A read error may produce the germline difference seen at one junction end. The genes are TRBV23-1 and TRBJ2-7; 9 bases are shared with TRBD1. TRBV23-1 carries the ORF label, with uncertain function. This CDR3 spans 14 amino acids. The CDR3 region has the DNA TGCGCCAGCAATCAAGGACAGGGGTTCTGCGAGCAGTACTTC. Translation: CASNQGQGFCEQYF.

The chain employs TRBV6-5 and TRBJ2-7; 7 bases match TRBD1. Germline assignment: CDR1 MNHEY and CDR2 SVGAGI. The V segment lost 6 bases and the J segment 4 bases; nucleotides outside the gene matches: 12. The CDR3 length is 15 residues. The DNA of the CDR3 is TGTGCCAGCAGACGCACAGGGGACCGAAATTACGAGCAGTACTTC. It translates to CASRRTGDRNYEQYF.

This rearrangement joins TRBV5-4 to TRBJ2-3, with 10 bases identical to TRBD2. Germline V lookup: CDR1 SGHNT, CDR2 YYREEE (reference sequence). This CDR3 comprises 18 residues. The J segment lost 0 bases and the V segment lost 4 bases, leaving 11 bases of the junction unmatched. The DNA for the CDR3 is TGTGCCAGCAGCCCCGGACTAGCGGAATCCGTAAGCACAGATACGCAGTATTTT. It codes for CASSPGLAESVSTDTQYF.

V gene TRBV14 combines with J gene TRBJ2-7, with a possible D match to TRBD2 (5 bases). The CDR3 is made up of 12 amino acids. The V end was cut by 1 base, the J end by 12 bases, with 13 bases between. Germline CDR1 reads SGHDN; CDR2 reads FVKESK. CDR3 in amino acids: CASSQGGITPYF. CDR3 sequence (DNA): TGTGCCAGCAGCCAAGGAGGGATAACACCGTACTTC. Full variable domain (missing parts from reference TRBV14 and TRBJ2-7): EAGVTQFPSHSVIEKGQTVTLRCDPISGHDNLYWYRRVMGKEIKFLLHFVKESKQDESGMPNNRFLAERTGGTYSTLKVQPAELEDSGVYFCASSQGGITPYFGPGTRLTVT.

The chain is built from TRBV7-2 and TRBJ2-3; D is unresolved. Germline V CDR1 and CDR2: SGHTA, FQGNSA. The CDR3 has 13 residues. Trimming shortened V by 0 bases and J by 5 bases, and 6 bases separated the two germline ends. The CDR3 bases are TGTGCCAGCAGCTTAGCCCTCCTAGATACGCAGTATTTT. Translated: CASSLALLDTQYF. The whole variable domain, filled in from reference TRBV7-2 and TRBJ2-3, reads GAGVSQSPSNKVTEKGKDVELRCDPISGHTALYWYRQSLGQGLEFLIYFQGNSAPDKSGLPSDRFSAERTGGSVSTLTIQRTQQEDSAVYLCASSLALLDTQYFGPGTRLTVL.